Listed below are T cell receptor beta chains from one sample, sequenced in a study of control samples from healthy donors and cancer patients. Profiling relied on immunoSEQ multiplex PCR, and the TCRdb table lists in-frame clones only, not all of them. In the table there are some 95,000 clones, about 79% of which are singletons. Material: blood. All receptors derive from a woman between 25 and 40 years old in good health. Both conserved end residues are part of each CDR3. D genes are given only for firm matches. Not all rows give a size; the values are once, few, many and, for expanded clones, a class.

clone_size: -
cdr3_length: 15
j_call: TRBJ1-6
v_call: TRBV6-5
d_call: -
cdr3_nt: TGTGCCAGCAGTTTCCAGGGGTTTGGGAATTCACCCCTCCACTTT
cdr3_aa: CASSFQGFGNSPLHF

clone_size: -
cdr3_length: 14
j_call: TRBJ2-5
v_call: TRBV10-3
d_call: -
cdr3_nt: TGTGCCATCAGTGAAGGACTCCTCACAGAGACCCAGTACTTC
cdr3_aa: CAISEGLLTETQYF

clone_size: -
cdr3_length: 14
j_call: TRBJ1-1
v_call: TRBV5-1
d_call: -
cdr3_nt: TGCGCCAGCAGCTTGGTCTTGGGGAACACTGAAGCTTTCTTT
cdr3_aa: CASSLVLGNTEAFF

clone_size: -
cdr3_length: 14
j_call: TRBJ1-1
v_call: TRBV30
d_call: TRBD1
cdr3_nt: TGTGCCTGGAGTCTGGGGACAGTGAACACTGAAGCTTTCTTT
cdr3_aa: CAWSLGTVNTEAFF

clone_size: -
cdr3_length: 12
j_call: TRBJ1-4
v_call: TRBV28
d_call: -
cdr3_nt: TGTGCCAGCAGTTTATTGAATGAAAAACTGTTTTTT
cdr3_aa: CASSLLNEKLFF

clone_size: -
cdr3_length: 14
j_call: TRBJ2-3
v_call: TRBV5-1
d_call: TRBD2
cdr3_nt: TGCGCCAGCAGGACTAGCGGGGGCACAGATACGCAGTATTTT
cdr3_aa: CASRTSGGTDTQYF

clone_size: -
cdr3_length: 14
j_call: TRBJ1-3
v_call: TRBV6-1
d_call: -
cdr3_nt: TGTGCCAGCAGTGAAGCCTATAGGGGAAACACCATATATTTT
cdr3_aa: CASSEAYRGNTIYF

clone_size: -
cdr3_length: 14
j_call: TRBJ1-4
v_call: TRBV2
d_call: TRBD1
cdr3_nt: TGTGCCAGCAGTGAGAACAGGGGAGACAGAAAACTGTTTTTT
cdr3_aa: CASSENRGDRKLFF

clone_size: -
cdr3_length: 15
j_call: TRBJ2-7
v_call: TRBV4-1
d_call: TRBD2
cdr3_nt: TGCGCCAGCAGCTCAGCCGGGACTAGAAGGGACGAGCAGTACTTC
cdr3_aa: CASSSAGTRRDEQYF

clone_size: -
cdr3_length: 15
j_call: TRBJ1-6
v_call: TRBV30
d_call: TRBD1
cdr3_nt: TGTGCCTGGAGTCCCAGTGACAGGGATAATTCACCCCTCCACTTT
cdr3_aa: CAWSPSDRDNSPLHF

clone_size: -
cdr3_length: 13
j_call: TRBJ1-1
v_call: TRBV15
d_call: -
cdr3_nt: TGTGCCACCAGCCCACGGGAGGACACTGAAGCTTTCTTT
cdr3_aa: CATSPREDTEAFF

clone_size: -
cdr3_length: 16
j_call: TRBJ2-3
v_call: TRBV6-5
d_call: -
cdr3_nt: TGTGCCAGCAGTTACACGTCGACAGGTCGCACAGATACGCAGTATTTT
cdr3_aa: CASSYTSTGRTDTQYF

clone_size: few
cdr3_length: 14
j_call: TRBJ2-1
v_call: TRBV5-5
d_call: TRBD1
cdr3_nt: TGTGCCAGCAGCTTAGGGACAGCCTCCTTTGAGCAGTTCTTC
cdr3_aa: CASSLGTASFEQFF

clone_size: -
cdr3_length: 15
j_call: TRBJ2-5
v_call: TRBV2
d_call: TRBD1
cdr3_nt: TGTGCCAGCAGTTACCCGGGACAGGGTGGAGAGACCCAGTACTTC
cdr3_aa: CASSYPGQGGETQYF

clone_size: once
cdr3_length: 15
j_call: TRBJ1-5
v_call: TRBV7-2
d_call: -
cdr3_nt: TGTGCCAGCAGCTTAGATATACAGTTTAATCAGCCCCAGCATTTT
cdr3_aa: CASSLDIQFNQPQHF

clone_size: -
cdr3_length: 14
j_call: TRBJ1-2
v_call: TRBV24-1
d_call: -
cdr3_nt: TGTGCCACCAGTGATTCCGGGACTAACTATGGCTACACCTTC
cdr3_aa: CATSDSGTNYGYTF

clone_size: -
cdr3_length: 16
j_call: TRBJ1-5
v_call: TRBV19
d_call: -
cdr3_nt: TGTGCCACCCAGCCCCCCGGACAGCGAAGCTATCAGCCCCAGCATTTT
cdr3_aa: CATQPPGQRSYQPQHF

clone_size: few
cdr3_length: 15
j_call: TRBJ2-1
v_call: TRBV5-1
d_call: TRBD1
cdr3_nt: TGCGCCAGCAGCTTCTCTTGGGGACAGGGGAATGAGCAGTTCTTC
cdr3_aa: CASSFSWGQGNEQFF

clone_size: -
cdr3_length: 17
j_call: TRBJ2-3
v_call: TRBV10-1
d_call: TRBD1
cdr3_nt: TGCGCCAGCACTGACTCCAAGGGACAGGGAGGAACAGATACGCAGTATTTT
cdr3_aa: CASTDSKGQGGTDTQYF

clone_size: once
cdr3_length: 12
j_call: TRBJ1-1
v_call: TRBV29-1
d_call: -
cdr3_nt: TGCAGCGTCCAAAACGGGAAGGCTGAAGCTTTCTTT
cdr3_aa: CSVQNGKAEAFF

clone_size: -
cdr3_length: 12
j_call: TRBJ1-2
v_call: TRBV12-3/TRBV12-4
d_call: -
cdr3_nt: TGTGCCAGCACCCGAAGCGGTTGGGGCTACACCTTC
cdr3_aa: CASTRSGWGYTF

clone_size: few
cdr3_length: 14
j_call: TRBJ1-2
v_call: TRBV13
d_call: -
cdr3_nt: TGTGCCAGCAGCATCGGACCGGCTAACTATGGCTACACCTTC
cdr3_aa: CASSIGPANYGYTF

clone_size: -
cdr3_length: 11
j_call: TRBJ1-2
v_call: TRBV11-2
d_call: -
cdr3_nt: TGTGCCAGCAGCTTAAGCGGAAACCCGACCTTC
cdr3_aa: CASSLSGNPTF

clone_size: -
cdr3_length: 13
j_call: TRBJ1-2
v_call: TRBV6-5
d_call: -
cdr3_nt: TGTGCCAGCAGGCGGGTGGGGGTTGAGGGCTACACCTTC
cdr3_aa: CASRRVGVEGYTF

clone_size: -
cdr3_length: 15
j_call: TRBJ1-1
v_call: TRBV9
d_call: -
cdr3_nt: TGTGCCAGCAGCGTAGATGCCAGGGCGGGGACTGAAGCTTTCTTT
cdr3_aa: CASSVDARAGTEAFF

clone_size: -
cdr3_length: 15
j_call: TRBJ1-2
v_call: TRBV10-2
d_call: -
cdr3_nt: TGCGCCAGCTTAGGGCCAGGCTTTGACAGCTATGGCTACACCTTC
cdr3_aa: CASLGPGFDSYGYTF

clone_size: few
cdr3_length: 13
j_call: TRBJ2-7
v_call: TRBV12-3/TRBV12-4
d_call: TRBD2
cdr3_nt: TGTGCCAGCAGCCTAGGACTAGCTTACGAGCAGTACTTC
cdr3_aa: CASSLGLAYEQYF

clone_size: once
cdr3_length: 13
j_call: TRBJ2-5
v_call: TRBV19
d_call: -
cdr3_nt: TGTGCCAGTAGTGTCGGACAGCAAGAGACCCAGTACTTC
cdr3_aa: CASSVGQQETQYF

clone_size: -
cdr3_length: 14
j_call: TRBJ1-2
v_call: TRBV14
d_call: -
cdr3_nt: TGTGCCAGCAGCCGCTCGGGTCGAAACTATGGCTACACCTTC
cdr3_aa: CASSRSGRNYGYTF

clone_size: -
cdr3_length: 14
j_call: TRBJ1-1
v_call: TRBV6-5
d_call: -
cdr3_nt: TGTGCCAGCAGTTCCCTGGGGCGCGGTGCTGAAGCTTTCTTT
cdr3_aa: CASSSLGRGAEAFF

clone_size: -
cdr3_length: 13
j_call: TRBJ2-3
v_call: TRBV5-1
d_call: -
cdr3_nt: TGCGCCAGCAGTACGGACAGCACAGATACGCAGTATTTT
cdr3_aa: CASSTDSTDTQYF

clone_size: -
cdr3_length: 15
j_call: TRBJ2-7
v_call: TRBV6-6
d_call: TRBD1
cdr3_nt: TGTGCCAGCAGTAGCGGGACAGGGGGCAGCTACGAGCAGTACTTC
cdr3_aa: CASSSGTGGSYEQYF

clone_size: -
cdr3_length: 15
j_call: TRBJ2-3
v_call: TRBV11-3
d_call: -
cdr3_nt: TGTGCCAGCAGCTTGGCCCAGACAGGCACAGATACGCAGTATTTT
cdr3_aa: CASSLAQTGTDTQYF

clone_size: -
cdr3_length: 14
j_call: TRBJ1-2
v_call: TRBV6-5
d_call: TRBD1
cdr3_nt: TGTGCCAGCAAGCATCCAGACAGGGATACCGGCTACACCTTC
cdr3_aa: CASKHPDRDTGYTF

clone_size: -
cdr3_length: 12
j_call: TRBJ2-7
v_call: TRBV6-5
d_call: -
cdr3_nt: TGTGCCAGCAGAGGAGAGATCTACGAGCAGTACTTC
cdr3_aa: CASRGEIYEQYF

clone_size: -
cdr3_length: 13
j_call: TRBJ1-3
v_call: TRBV19
d_call: -
cdr3_nt: TGTGCCAGTAACCTCGGACGGAGGGACACCATATATTTT
cdr3_aa: CASNLGRRDTIYF

clone_size: -
cdr3_length: 14
j_call: TRBJ2-1
v_call: TRBV12-5
d_call: TRBD1
cdr3_nt: TGTGCTAGTGGGAGGACAGGGGGCTTGAATGAGCAGTTCTTC
cdr3_aa: CASGRTGGLNEQFF

clone_size: -
cdr3_length: 14
j_call: TRBJ1-2
v_call: TRBV20-1
d_call: -
cdr3_nt: TGCAGTGCTAGTCACGCCAGGGCGACGTATGGCTACACCTTC
cdr3_aa: CSASHARATYGYTF

clone_size: -
cdr3_length: 14
j_call: TRBJ1-2
v_call: TRBV29-1
d_call: -
cdr3_nt: TGCAGCGTTGAAGGAGGAGGGCGGAACTATGGCTACACCTTC
cdr3_aa: CSVEGGGRNYGYTF

clone_size: -
cdr3_length: 13
j_call: TRBJ2-1
v_call: TRBV6-6
d_call: -
cdr3_nt: TGTGCCAGCAGTTACTCGACCCTTAATGAGCAGTTCTTC
cdr3_aa: CASSYSTLNEQFF

clone_size: -
cdr3_length: 18
j_call: TRBJ2-1
v_call: TRBV4-1
d_call: TRBD1
cdr3_nt: TGCGCCAGCAGCCAAGATCTTCCCGGGACAGGGGCCTTCAATGAGCAGTTCTTC
cdr3_aa: CASSQDLPGTGAFNEQFF